This T cell receptor beta chain was sequenced in a study of PD-1 blockade in classical Hodgkin lymphoma. TCRdb keeps only in-frame clones here, not all; method: immunoSEQ multiplex PCR. This sample has approximately 50,000 clones, with around 90% found just once. Brentuximab vedotin exposure varied among the patients, all of whom had relapsed after autologous stem cell transplantation. Germline-derived CDR1 and CDR2 are MDHEN and SYDVKM. The CDR3 runs to 16 residues. Trimming pared 2 bases from V and 0 bases from J, leaving 11 bases between. J is TRBJ1-5 and V is TRBV28; D call uncertain. Here the sequenced sample was peripheral blood mononuclear cells (PBMCs), taken before the second cycle of nivolumab. The sequence derives from a human donor with classical Hodgkin lymphoma. This CDR3 is CASSLAGKYSNQPQHF. The CDR3 nucleotides are TGTGCCAGCAGTTTAGCAGGAAAGTATAGCAATCAGCCCCAGCATTTT.